What follows are 2 T cell receptor beta chains derived from one specimen sequenced in a study of cytomegalovirus exposure and HLA in healthy donors. The PCR ran on 60 Vbeta and 13 Jbeta primers. Profiled with immunoSEQ multiplex PCR; TCRdb holds only in-frame clones, not every one. The sample shows 130,000 or so clones, roughly three fifths of them seen only once. The sequencing sample was made of PBMCs. The source is a woman aged 35 to 49 in good health and CMV-seropositive.

This chain uses TRBV7-6 with TRBJ2-3; 12 positions match TRBD2. The V segment lost 3 bases and the J segment 4 bases; nucleotides outside the gene matches: 5. This CDR3 spans 16 amino acids. Germline V gene data show CDR1 as SGHVS and CDR2 as FNYEAQ. In DNA, the CDR3 is TGTGCCAGCAGCTTCCGACTAGCGGGAGTGGCAGATACGCAGTATTTT. It yields the protein CASSFRLAGVADTQYF.

This chain connects TRBV29-1 to TRBJ2-3; no reliable D call. V was trimmed by 4 bases and J by 2 bases, leaving 16 bases between them. This CDR3 has 15 residues. Germline CDR1 SQVTM, CDR2 ANQGSEA. The CDR3 spells CSVGRPPRYTDTQYF. The CDR3 nucleotides are TGCAGCGTTGGCCGCCCCCCGCGATACACAGATACGCAGTATTTT.